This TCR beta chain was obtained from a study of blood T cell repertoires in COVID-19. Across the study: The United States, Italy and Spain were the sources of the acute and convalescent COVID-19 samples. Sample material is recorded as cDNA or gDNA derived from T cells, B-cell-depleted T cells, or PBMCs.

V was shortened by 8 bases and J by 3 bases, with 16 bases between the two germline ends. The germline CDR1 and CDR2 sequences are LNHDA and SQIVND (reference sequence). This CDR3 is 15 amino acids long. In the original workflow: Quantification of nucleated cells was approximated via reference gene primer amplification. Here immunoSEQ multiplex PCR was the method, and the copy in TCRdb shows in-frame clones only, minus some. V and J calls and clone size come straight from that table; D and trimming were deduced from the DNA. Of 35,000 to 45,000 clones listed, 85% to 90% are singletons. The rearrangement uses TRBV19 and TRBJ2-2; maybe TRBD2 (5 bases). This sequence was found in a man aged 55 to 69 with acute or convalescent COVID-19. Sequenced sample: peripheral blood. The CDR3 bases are TGTGCCAGTGCCCCCAAGTTGCGGGACACCGGGGAGCTGTTTTTT. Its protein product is CASAPKLRDTGELFF.